Detailed here is one T cell receptor beta chain. Alongside a J-beta primer mix, a sample-barcoded 5' primer served in a second PCR lasting 7 to 11 cycles. Researchers report that a template-switch adaptor with 12 random nucleotides tagged each cDNA molecule. Every sample gave at least 3 million paired-end reads containing CDR3. TCRdb reprocessed the 5' RACE reads with MiXCR, giving one entry per CDR3 protein. The sample has roughly 1,800,000 distinct CDR3 sequences, roughly 52% seen once. This entry comes from a study of blood T cells in healthy people across ages. The CDR3 has 14 amino acids. The germline V gene encodes CDR1 SQVTM and CDR2 ANQGSEA.

The chain has TRBV29-1 and TRBJ2-5; no reliable D call. The DNA end lines up better with TRBJ2-7; the J call may be wrong. The TCR sequence derives from a middle-aged woman in good health. Sequencing used blood. The CDR3 protein is CSARGPGNNYEQYF. CDR3 bases: TGCAGCGCCAGAGGACCGGGCAATAACTACGAGCAGTACTTC.